These 18 T cell receptor beta chains were sequenced from one sample in a study of blood T cells in healthy people across ages (dated by TCRdb to the mid-2010s). The library was built by means of 5' RACE. The run used an Illumina HiSeq 2500. A second PCR of roughly 7 to 11 cycles was performed with a sample-barcoded 5' primer and a J-beta primer mix. The public reads were run again by TCRdb, first through fastp at Q25 and then through MiXCR, and only productive beta chains were kept. Identical CDR3 protein sequences are pooled into one entry, listed with their most common genes and DNA. The sample records approximately 1.5 million distinct CDR3 sequences, around 36% of which are singletons. Jointly, the top ten make up approximately 10% of the sample. Material: blood. The receptors stem from a woman in her twenties or thirties in good health.

Many counts were recorded for this clonotype. CDR3 protein: CSVNTGTRVHEQYF. CDR3 in DNA: TGCAGCGTCAATACCGGGACTAGGGTCCACGAGCAGTACTTC. This chain links TRBV29-1 with TRBJ2-7; TRBD2 matches at 8 bases. V was clipped by 6 bases and J by 5 bases; unmatched bases: 12. Germline V gene sequence: CDR1 SQVTM, CDR2 ANQGSEA. This CDR3 has 14 residues.

This CDR3 is CRGGDREGKQFF. The CDR3 DNA follows: TGCAGAGGCGGGGACCGGGAGGGGAAGCAGTTCTTC. The rearrangement uses TRBV29-1 and TRBJ2-1; 8 nucleotides line up with TRBD2. CDR1 SQVTM and CDR2 ANQGSEA come from the germline V gene. There are 12 residues in the CDR3.

This clonotype was seen many times. V usage is TRBV20-1 and J usage is TRBJ2-6; 8 nucleotides agree with TRBD2. Germline assignment: CDR1 DFQATT and CDR2 SNEGSKA (reference sequence). CDR3 length: 15 amino acids. V lost 3 bases to trimming and J lost 9 bases; unmatched junction nucleotides: 10. The CDR3 sequence: CSASQRESLGNVLTF. The CDR3 bases are TGCAGTGCTAGTCAGCGGGAGTCTCTAGGCAACGTCCTGACTTTC.

The gene calls are TRBV5-1 and TRBJ2-5; a weak D match, TRBD2 (5 bases). CDR1 and CDR2 (germline): SGHRS, YFSETQ. The ends were cut back, 0 bases at V and 5 bases at J, with 17 bases in the middle. The CDR3 has 16 amino acids. The CDR3 nucleotides are TGCGCCAGCAGCTTGGTTGGTAGGGAGCGTGGGGAGACCCAGTACTTC. This codes for CASSLVGRERGETQYF.

V is TRBV20-1 and J is TRBJ1-5; tentatively, D is TRBD1 (5 bases). Per the germline V gene, CDR1 is DFQATT and CDR2 is SNEGSKA (reference sequence). This CDR3 region has 13 residues. V was clipped by 6 bases and J by 8 bases, with 17 bases between them. CDR3 DNA: TGCAGTGCGAAACGGGGGGAGGGCAAGCCCCAGCATTTT. Protein sequence: CSAKRGEGKPQHF.

V gene TRBV5-1 combines with J gene TRBJ1-1, with D perhaps matching TRBD1 (6 bases). The CDR3 is 15 amino acids. CDR1 SGHRS and CDR2 YFSETQ come from the germline V gene. Trimming left V 1 base short and J 5 bases short, with 15 bases between. This chain's CDR3 is CASSLTGAQGTEAFF. CDR3 bases: TGCGCCAGCAGCTTGACGGGGGCGCAAGGAACTGAAGCTTTCTTT. The entire variable domain, with the rest obtained from reference TRBV5-1 and TRBJ1-1, is as follows: KAGVTQTPRYLIKTRGQQVTLSCSPISGHRSVSWYQQTPGQGLQFLFEYFSETQRNKGNFPGRFSGRQFSNSRSEMNVSTLELGDSALYLCASSLTGAQGTEAFFGQGTRLTVV.

This clonotype was counted a few times. This may be a read error: a much more frequent sequence differs by one nucleotide. This chain uses TRBV4-2 with TRBJ2-1; D unresolved. The germline gives CDR1 LGHNA, CDR2 YNFKEQ. CDR3 size: 15 residues. For the CDR3, the DNA is TGTGTCAGCAGCCAAGAGGCTAGATCTCAGAATGAGCAGTTCTTC. The encoded protein is CVSSQEARSQNEQFF.

This clonotype appeared a few times. The chain couples TRBV29-1 to TRBJ2-1, with TRBD1 matching 7 bases. The V gene end was trimmed by 1 base and the J gene end by 0 bases; junction bases not matched to a gene: 9. This CDR3 is built from 17 residues. Germline loops: CDR1 SQVTM, CDR2 ANQGSEA. This CDR3 is CSVEGYRGARSYNEQFF. DNA for the CDR3: TGCAGCGTTGAAGGCTACAGGGGCGCCCGCTCCTACAATGAGCAGTTCTTC.

On this clonotype itself: At one end, the junction sequence differs from germline, possibly due to a read error. The chain combines TRBV25-1 with TRBJ1-1; D unresolved. The CDR3 sequence is 12 residues long. Germline V gene sequence: CDR1 MGHDK, CDR2 SYGVNS. The CDR3 sequence: CAGSARGTEAFF. CDR3 nucleotides: TGTGCCGGCAGCGCCCGAGGGACTGAAGCTTTCTTT.

The chain is built from TRBV30 and TRBJ2-7, with D possibly TRBD2 on 6 matching bases. This CDR3 contains 14 residues. Trimming took 2 bases from V and 6 from J, leaving 17 bases between them. Germline assignment: CDR1 GTSNPN and CDR2 SVGIG (reference sequence). The DNA for the CDR3 is TGTGCCTGGAGTATAGGGCCCTCAGCGGGCGAGCAGTACTTC. It encodes CAWSIGPSAGEQYF.

This clonotype was seen only once. The chain links TRBV6-1 to TRBJ1-2; TRBD1 agrees at 10 bases. V was clipped by 2 bases and J by 4 bases; unmatched bases: 7. Per the germline V gene, CDR1 is MNHNS and CDR2 is SASEGT. The CDR3 is 16 amino acids. This chain's CDR3 is CASSERGQGSGYGYTF. CDR3 nucleotides: TGTGCCAGCAGTGAAAGGGGACAGGGGTCGGGCTATGGCTACACCTTC.

CDR3 nucleotides: TGCAGCGGTCTAGCGGGGGGGCGCATAGATACGCAGTATTTT. Protein sequence: CSGLAGGRIDTQYF. J is TRBJ2-3 and V is TRBV29-1; 12 nucleotides agree with TRBD2. Germline trimming cut 7 bases from V and 5 bases from J; bases unmatched to any gene: 7. The germline V gene has CDR1 SQVTM and CDR2 ANQGSEA. The CDR3 has 14 amino acids.

Worth noting for this clonotype: Germline is not matched at one junction end, which may reflect a read error. Written as DNA, the CDR3 is TGTGCCAGCAGTTCAGCCAGGGGAGAGTCTAGCACAGGTACGCAGTATTTT. This gives the protein CASSSARGESSTGTQYF. The chain links TRBV27 to TRBJ2-3; a weak D match, TRBD1 (6 bases). This CDR3 has 17 amino acids. Germline loops: CDR1 MNHEY, CDR2 SMNVEV (reference sequence).

For this clonotype: A much larger clone lies a single base off, so this may be a read error. This rearrangement joins TRBV7-2 to TRBJ2-1, with D possibly TRBD2 on 5 matching bases. CDR1 SGHTA and CDR2 FQGNSA come from the germline V gene. This CDR3 is 12 amino acids long. With 5 bases removed from V and 10 bases from J, the gap between germline ends came to 12 bases. CDR3 region: CASSPYTGEQFF. Written as DNA, the CDR3 is TGTGCCAGCAGCCCCTATACGGGGGAGCAGTTCTTC.

The genes are TRBV3-1 and TRBJ2-7; 7 bases align to TRBD1. The CDR3 covers 15 residues. J was trimmed by 2 bases and V by 5 bases; bases with no gene match: 9. From germline, CDR1 is LGHDT and CDR2 YNNKEL (reference sequence). CDR3 amino acids: CASSSNGDRPYEQYF. The DNA of the CDR3 is TGTGCCAGCAGCTCAAATGGGGACAGACCCTACGAGCAGTACTTC.

V usage is TRBV20-1 and J usage is TRBJ2-7; 11 bases are a match to TRBD2. V gave up 6 bases and J gave up 2 bases; unmatched junction bases: 6. The CDR3 has 14 amino acids. Germline CDR1 and CDR2: DFQATT and SNEGSKA (reference sequence). Written as DNA, the CDR3 is TGCAGTGCGCCGGGACTAGCGGACCCCTACGAGCAGTACTTC. Protein product: CSAPGLADPYEQYF.

CDR3 region: CSARPEGSYNEQFF. The CDR3 nucleotides are TGCAGTGCTCGCCCGGAGGGGTCCTACAATGAGCAGTTCTTC. The V and J genes are TRBV20-1 and TRBJ2-1; perhaps TRBD2 as D (6 bases). Germline V gene lookup returns CDR1 DFQATT and CDR2 SNEGSKA (reference sequence). Trimming left V 5 bases short and J 1 base short, with 12 bases between. The CDR3 sequence is 14 residues long.

This clonotype showed up many times. The rearrangement joins TRBV4-1 to TRBJ2-7; no firm D call. The V gene lost 0 bases and the J gene lost 0 bases, with 12 bases spanning the gap. This CDR3 is 16 amino acids long. Germline values: CDR1 MGHRA, CDR2 YSYEKL. CDR3 DNA sequence: TGCGCCAGCAGCCAAGATAAGGCCTCCGCCTCCTACGAGCAGTACTTC. It yields the protein CASSQDKASASYEQYF.